This paragraph reports one TCR beta chain. The read terminates 3 residues before the CDR3 end, so the remaining end is supplied by the germline J gene. This sample is drawn from a study of T cells in women clearing cervical HPV infection. Study context: Case blood was drawn when the lesion was first found; control blood after infection became undetectable. For cases, blood was sampled a median about 140 days after lesion detection, interquartile range roughly 80 to 200 days.

CDR1 MNHNS and CDR2 SASEGT come from the germline V gene. The CDR3 totals 15 residues. V shed 2 bases and J shed 3 bases, with 14 bases lying between them. Average input was around 1,200 ng genomic DNA for immunoSEQ TCR beta CDR3 amplification. Method: immunoSEQ multiplex PCR; TCRdb's copy keeps in-frame clones and lacks some. The table lists 19,000 or so clones, with 14% in the top ten. The clonotype comes from a woman between 18 and 70 years old with a cervical HPV16 infection that either progressed to CIN3+ or cleared (not recorded which). The source material was blood buffy coat. The chain combines TRBV6-1 with TRBJ2-7; TRBD1 might be the D (6 bases). CDR3 sequence: CASSESGAENYEQYF. Partial CDR3 DNA: TGTGCCAGCAGTGAATCAGGGGCAGAGAACTACGAG.